These 21 T cell receptor beta chains were all obtained from the same sample, sequenced in a study of T-cell reconstitution after alpha-beta-depleted transplantation in children. It was with unique molecular identifiers that the TCRbeta library was prepared. TCRdb passed the PCR reads through MiXCR, listing each CDR3 protein once. This sample yields about 98,000 distinct CDR3 sequences, of which about 22% are seen a single time; about 21% belongs to the top ten. The starting material was PBMCs, obtained before TCRalphabeta/CD19-depleted stem cell transplant. The receptors were sampled from a boy aged 2 to 10 with acute lymphoblastic leukemia, due to receive a stem cell transplant.

This clonotype came up a few times. V and J are TRBV6-2 or TRBV6-3 and TRBJ2-7; D is ambiguous. Per the germline V gene, CDR1 is MNHEY and CDR2 is SVGEGT. V gave up 5 bases and J gave up 3 bases, with 17 bases separating them. The CDR3 sequence is 15 residues long. CDR3 region: CASSTTKDGNYEQYF. The DNA for the CDR3 is TGTGCCAGCAGTACTACCAAGGACGGTAACTACGAGCAGTACTTC.

This clonotype was observed a few times. The chain links TRBV19 to TRBJ2-1; 9 nucleotides line up with TRBD1. V lost 7 bases, J lost 16 bases, and 8 bases stayed unmatched. The germline CDR1 and CDR2 sequences are LNHDA and SQIVND (reference sequence). This CDR3 comprises 11 residues. This CDR3 is CASNRGDRVFF. DNA of the CDR3: TGTGCCAGTAATCGTGGGGACAGGGTTTTCTTC.

There are a few counts of this clonotype. CDR3 sequence reads: CASSSNTDRGYEQYF. The CDR3 DNA reads as TGCGCCAGCAGCTCAAACACCGACAGGGGCTACGAGCAGTACTTC. The chain uses TRBV5-1 and TRBJ2-7; 8 nucleotides line up with TRBD1. This CDR3 region has 15 residues. Losses at the gene ends were 3 bases for V and 3 bases for J; bases not matched to a gene: 8. CDR1 is SGHRS, CDR2 YFSETQ, per germline.

This clonotype was observed at least ten times. The chain uses TRBV7-2 and TRBJ2-2; TRBD2 aligns across 8 bases. Trimming cost V 4 bases and J 5 bases; bases outside gene matches: 9. The germline V gene has CDR1 SGHTA and CDR2 FQGNSA. The CDR3 is 16 amino acids. The chain's CDR3 is CASSYLSGGGTGELFF. In DNA, the CDR3 is TGTGCCAGCAGCTACCTGAGCGGGGGAGGGACCGGGGAGCTGTTTTTT.

J is TRBJ2-7 and V is TRBV5-1; TRBD2 is a possible D gene (5 bases). CDR1 and CDR2 from the germline V gene are SGHRS and YFSETQ. The CDR3 totals 17 residues. Trimming took 0 bases from V and 4 from J, leaving 20 bases between them. The CDR3 DNA reads as TGCGCCAGCAGCTTGGCGGCTTCGGGGAACCTCGCTTACGAGCAGTACTTC. As protein: CASSLAASGNLAYEQYF.

This clonotype was detected only a few times. V is TRBV24-1 and J is TRBJ2-1, with D perhaps TRBD2 (5 bases). The V and J ends lost 6 bases and 6 bases respectively, with 23 bases between them. This CDR3 spans 17 amino acids. Germline V CDR1 and CDR2: KGHDR, SFDVKD. The CDR3 here is CATSSSGWSLLVNEQFF. DNA of the CDR3: TGTGCCACCAGTTCCTCGGGATGGAGTCTTCTAGTCAATGAGCAGTTCTTC.

This chain joins TRBV5-5 and TRBJ2-6; D uncertain. The V and J ends lost 4 bases and 0 bases respectively, with 8 bases between them. Germline values: CDR1 SGHKS, CDR2 YYEKEE (reference sequence). The CDR3 is made up of 15 amino acids. The CDR3 region is CASSPGVSGANVLTF. CDR3 in DNA: TGTGCCAGCAGCCCAGGTGTCTCTGGGGCCAACGTCCTGACTTTC.

The chain uses TRBV27 and TRBJ2-5; D is undetermined. Germline-derived CDR1 and CDR2 are MNHEY and SMNVEV (reference sequence). Deletions cut 0 bases from V and 5 bases from J, with 7 bases between. The CDR3 runs 13 residues. The DNA of the CDR3 is TGTGCCAGCAGTTTATCGAGTCAGGAGACCCAGTACTTC. This gives the protein CASSLSSQETQYF.

The V call is TRBV4-3, the J call TRBJ2-2; TRBD2 matches 13 bases. Germline values: CDR1 LGHNA, CDR2 YSLEER. Trimming took 1 base from V and 3 from J; bases not matched to a gene: 5. This CDR3 is built from 18 residues. This CDR3 reads CASSQGTSGSTYTGELFF. Written as DNA, the CDR3 is TGCGCCAGCAGCCAAGGGACTAGCGGGAGCACGTACACCGGGGAGCTGTTTTTT.

This clonotype was counted ten times or more. The rearrangement links TRBV18 to TRBJ2-4; 10 nucleotides match TRBD2. The J segment lost 0 bases and the V segment lost 2 bases, leaving 4 bases of the junction unmatched. The CDR3 spans 17 residues. Per germline, CDR1 KGHSH and CDR2 LQKENI. The CDR3 DNA reads TGTGCCAGCTCACCAACTAGCGGGGAGATAGCCAAAAACATTCAGTACTTC. Amino acid sequence: CASSPTSGEIAKNIQYF.

This clonotype came up a few times. V is TRBV3-1 and J is TRBJ2-3, with 12 bases identical to TRBD2. In germline, CDR1 is LGHDT, CDR2 YNNKEL (reference sequence). The V segment lost 4 bases and the J segment 3 bases; nucleotides outside the gene matches: 5. This CDR3 contains 16 residues. DNA for the CDR3: TGTGCCAGCAGCCGTCTAGCGGGAGGGCAGACAGATACGCAGTATTTT. Its protein product is CASSRLAGGQTDTQYF.

The V and J genes are TRBV6-5 and TRBJ1-1; no reliable D call. Trimming shortened V by 3 bases and J by 1 base, and 9 bases separated the two germline ends. CDR3 length equals 14 residues. Germline CDR1 is MNHEY and CDR2 is SVGAGI. The CDR3 DNA reads as TGTGCCAGCAGTTATGGAGGAGGGAACACTGAAGCTTTCTTT. Protein sequence: CASSYGGGNTEAFF.

This clonotype has more than one count but fewer than ten. The chain combines TRBV12-3 or TRBV12-4 with TRBJ2-7, with D possibly TRBD1 on 5 matching bases. The CDR3 spans 14 residues. V was cut by 1 base and J by 0 bases, with 7 bases left in between. CDR3 loop: CASSLGTYSYEQYF. Written as DNA, the CDR3 is TGTGCCAGCAGTTTAGGGACATACTCCTACGAGCAGTACTTC.

This chain uses TRBV5-1 with TRBJ1-2; D uncertain. The CDR3 is made up of 13 amino acids. Germline V gives CDR1 SGHRS, CDR2 YFSETQ. V lost 1 base, J lost 6 bases, and 10 bases lay in between. The CDR3 region is CASSLTGENGYTF. The CDR3 nucleotides read TGCGCCAGCAGCTTGACGGGTGAGAATGGCTACACCTTC.

This clonotype was counted between two and nine times. The chain recombines TRBV5-1 with TRBJ2-5; tentative D call: TRBD2 (6 bases). V dropped 6 bases and J dropped 1 base, with 10 bases sitting between them. The CDR3 length is 13 residues. Germline loops: CDR1 SGHRS, CDR2 YFSETQ. CDR3 residues: CASNSGSQETQYF. The DNA for the CDR3 is TGCGCCAGCAATAGCGGCTCCCAAGAGACCCAGTACTTC.

This clonotype was seen a handful of times. The chain combines TRBV5-5 with TRBJ2-7; a weak D match, TRBD1 (6 bases). The ends were cut back, 4 bases at V and 4 bases at J, with 18 bases in the middle. The germline CDR1 and CDR2 sequences are SGHKS and YYEKEE (reference sequence). The CDR3 consists of 15 residues. The CDR3 bases are TGTGCCAGCAGCCCAGCTACAGGGAGTGGGTACGAGCAGTACTTC. Translation gives CASSPATGSGYEQYF.

This clonotype has ten or more counts. The chain has TRBV7-2 and TRBJ2-1; 9 bases fit TRBD2. This CDR3 contains 14 residues. Trimming took 5 bases from V and 9 from J; bases not matched to a gene: 8. Germline loops: CDR1 SGHTA, CDR2 FQGNSA. The CDR3 sequence is CASSQTGTSIEQFF. The CDR3 DNA follows: TGTGCCAGCAGCCAGACCGGGACTAGCATTGAGCAGTTCTTC.

This chain joins TRBV12-3 or TRBV12-4 and TRBJ2-1; TRBD2 matches 8 bases. Trimming cost V 5 bases and J 3 bases; bases outside gene matches: 21. The CDR3 is made up of 20 amino acids. The CDR3 is CASSSPRGAGGKRIYNEQFF. In DNA form, the CDR3 reads TGTGCCAGCAGTAGCCCCCGGGGTGCGGGAGGCAAAAGAATCTACAATGAGCAGTTCTTC.

The rearrangement joins TRBV7-2 to TRBJ2-7; 12 bases match TRBD2. The CDR3 has 15 residues. V lost 4 bases to trimming and J lost 3 bases; unmatched junction nucleotides: 4. Germline loops: CDR1 SGHTA, CDR2 FQGNSA. The CDR3 region is CASSSTSGSIYEQYF. In DNA, the CDR3 is TGTGCCAGCAGCTCGACTAGCGGGAGTATCTACGAGCAGTACTTC.

The chain employs TRBV20-1 and TRBJ2-1; D is uncertain. The germline V and J ends were trimmed by 1 base and 4 bases, with 8 bases remaining between them. This CDR3 contains 13 residues. The germline CDR1 and CDR2 sequences are DFQATT and SNEGSKA (reference sequence). The CDR3 bases are TGCAGTGCTAGAGTGGACCTTTACAATGAGCAGTTCTTC. As protein: CSARVDLYNEQFF.

This clonotype was counted at least ten times. V usage is TRBV4-1 and J usage is TRBJ2-1; tentative D call: TRBD2 (6 bases). The germline V gene encodes CDR1 MGHRA and CDR2 YSYEKL. Trimming took 4 bases from V and 1 from J, leaving 14 bases between them. There are 16 residues in the CDR3. The chain's CDR3 is CASSLSSRGSYNEQFF. The CDR3 region has the DNA TGCGCCAGCAGCCTAAGTAGCCGGGGGTCCTACAATGAGCAGTTCTTC.